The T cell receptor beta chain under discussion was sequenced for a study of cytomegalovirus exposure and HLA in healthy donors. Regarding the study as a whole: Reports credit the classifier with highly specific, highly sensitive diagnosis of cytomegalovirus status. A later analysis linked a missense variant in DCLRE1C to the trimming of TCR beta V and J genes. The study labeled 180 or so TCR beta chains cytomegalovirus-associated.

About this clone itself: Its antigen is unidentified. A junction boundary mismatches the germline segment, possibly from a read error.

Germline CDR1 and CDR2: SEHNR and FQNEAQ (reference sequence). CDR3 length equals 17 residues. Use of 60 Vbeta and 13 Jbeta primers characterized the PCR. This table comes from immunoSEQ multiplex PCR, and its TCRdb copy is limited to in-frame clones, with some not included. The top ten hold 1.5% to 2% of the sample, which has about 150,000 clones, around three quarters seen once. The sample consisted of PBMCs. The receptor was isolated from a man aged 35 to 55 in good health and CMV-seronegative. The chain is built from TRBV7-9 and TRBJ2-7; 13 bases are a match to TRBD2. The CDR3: CSSSHNLGLAGPYEQYF. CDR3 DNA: TGTTCCAGCAGCCATAATTTGGGACTAGCGGGACCCTACGAGCAGTACTTC.